This TCR beta chain was sequenced during a study of cytomegalovirus exposure and HLA in healthy donors. With 60 Vbeta and 13 Jbeta primers, the PCR was carried out. Here immunoSEQ multiplex PCR was the method, and the copy in TCRdb shows in-frame clones only, minus some. The table has more than 95,000 clones, roughly 73% seen once. There are 15 residues in the CDR3. With 3 bases removed from V and 7 bases from J, the gap between germline ends came to 13 bases. Germline-derived CDR1 and CDR2 are MDHEN and SYDVKM. The specimen was PBMCs. The clonotype was recovered from a woman in her thirties or forties in good health and CMV-seropositive. This chain links TRBV28 with TRBJ1-6, with D maybe TRBD1 (6 bases). CDR3 amino acids: CASSFLDRSNSPLHF. DNA of the CDR3: TGTGCCAGCAGTTTTTTGGACAGATCCAATTCACCCCTCCACTTT.